This TCR beta chain derives from a study of blood T cell repertoires in COVID-19. CDR1 and CDR2 from the germline V gene are SGHDN and FVKESK. The CDR3 is 13 residues long. V lost 4 bases and J lost 4, with 10 bases in between. In the original workflow: Nucleated cell counts were estimated from reference gene primer amplification. This table comes from immunoSEQ multiplex PCR, and its TCRdb copy is limited to in-frame clones, with some not included. The DNA gave D and trimming, while V, J and clone size come from that table. Here the sample spans roughly 120,000 clones, about 90% being singletons. The TCR sequence derives from a woman aged 70 to 79 with acute or convalescent COVID-19. This chain joins TRBV14 and TRBJ1-2, with D unclear. The sample taken for sequencing was peripheral blood. CDR3 sequence reads: CASSRGLGYGYTF. The CDR3 coding sequence is TGTGCCAGCAGCCGTGGACTGGGCTATGGCTACACCTTC.